The 9 T cell receptor beta chains reported below all come from one sample, sequenced in a study of blood T cell repertoires in COVID-19. Measured with immunoSEQ multiplex PCR; TCRdb has only the in-frame clones, and not every one. The sample yields some 87,000 clones, around 87% seen once. The specimen sequenced was peripheral blood. The source of these receptors is a human donor in a cohort sampled during active COVID-19.

The gene calls are TRBV7-3 and TRBJ1-5, with 8 bases fitting TRBD1. The CDR3 sequence is 13 residues long. CDR1 and CDR2 from the germline V gene are SGHTA and FQGTGA. Trimming took 3 bases from V and 7 from J; bases not matched to a gene: 2. CDR3 sequence reads: CASSFGQGQPQHF. The CDR3 DNA reads as TGTGCCAGCAGCTTCGGACAGGGACAGCCCCAGCATTTT.

The gene calls are TRBV5-6 and TRBJ1-1; TRBD1 agrees at 7 bases. Germline trimming cut 3 bases from V and 7 bases from J; bases unmatched to any gene: 6. CDR1 SGHDT and CDR2 YYEEEE come from the germline V gene. The CDR3 is made up of 13 amino acids. The CDR3 DNA is TGTGCCAGCAGCTGGGGCCACAGGGGTGAAGCTTTCTTT. As protein: CASSWGHRGEAFF.

The rearrangement uses TRBV30 and TRBJ1-6; tentative D call: TRBD1 (6 bases). Germline CDR1 and CDR2: GTSNPN and SVGIG (reference sequence). V was pared by 3 bases and J by 10 bases, with 19 bases between. This CDR3 comprises 15 residues. CDR3 nucleotides: TGTGCCTGGAGACCAATTACAGGGCTCGGCTCACCCCTCCACTTT. This encodes CAWRPITGLGSPLHF.

The chain couples TRBV27 to TRBJ2-7; 9 nucleotides match TRBD1. The CDR3 runs 15 residues. Per the germline V gene, CDR1 is MNHEY and CDR2 is SMNVEV (reference sequence). After removal of 8 bases from V and 3 bases from J, the junction contained 11 bases not matched to a gene. Here the CDR3 DNA reads TGTGCCAGCTCTTCCAGGGGACAGGGAAACTACGAGCAGTACTTC. Translated: CASSSRGQGNYEQYF.

The chain recombines TRBV3-1 (or the pseudogene TRBV3-2) with TRBJ1-6; a weak D match, TRBD1 (5 bases). Germline V lookup: CDR1 LGHDT, CDR2 YNNKEL (reference sequence). The CDR3 runs to 14 residues. Trimming shortened V by 4 bases and J by 5 bases, and 9 bases separated the two germline ends. CDR3 sequence reads: CASSLQGNNSPLHF. The CDR3, as DNA: TGTGCCAGCAGCCTCCAGGGAAATAATTCACCCCTCCACTTT.

This rearrangement joins TRBV5-1 to TRBJ1-2; TRBD1 agrees at 7 bases. V trimming: 2 bases; J trimming: 6 bases; junction bases outside the gene matches: 7. CDR3 length: 14 residues. Looked up from germline, CDR1 is SGHRS and CDR2 is YFSETQ. The CDR3 sequence is CASSLEGADNGYTF. In nucleotides, the CDR3 is TGCGCCAGCAGCTTAGAGGGGGCAGACAATGGCTACACCTTC.

This chain uses TRBV6-2 or TRBV6-3 with TRBJ1-4; D remains unclear. The germline V and J ends were trimmed by 2 bases and 8 bases, with 12 bases remaining between them. The germline CDR1 and CDR2 sequences are MNHEY and SVGEGT. The CDR3 length is 14 residues. CDR3 amino acids: CASSYPLRREKLFF. CDR3 bases: TGTGCCAGCAGTTACCCCTTGAGGAGAGAAAAACTGTTTTTT.

The chain recombines TRBV7-3 with TRBJ2-1; TRBD2 matches 8 bases. V lost 5 bases to trimming and J lost 2 bases; unmatched junction nucleotides: 2. The CDR3 runs 14 residues. The germline V gene has CDR1 SGHTA and CDR2 FQGTGA. CDR3 coding DNA: TGTGCCAGCAGCCCTAGCGGGCCCTACAATGAGCAGTTCTTC. This encodes CASSPSGPYNEQFF.

The V call is TRBV18, the J call TRBJ2-3; D possibly corresponds to TRBD2 (6 bases). Germline V gene sequence: CDR1 KGHSH, CDR2 LQKENI. This CDR3 spans 17 amino acids. V was pared by 1 base and J by 0 bases, with 14 bases between. The CDR3 loop is CASSPLERASSTDTQYF. As DNA, the CDR3 is TGTGCCAGCTCACCACTCGAGCGGGCATCTAGCACAGATACGCAGTATTTT.